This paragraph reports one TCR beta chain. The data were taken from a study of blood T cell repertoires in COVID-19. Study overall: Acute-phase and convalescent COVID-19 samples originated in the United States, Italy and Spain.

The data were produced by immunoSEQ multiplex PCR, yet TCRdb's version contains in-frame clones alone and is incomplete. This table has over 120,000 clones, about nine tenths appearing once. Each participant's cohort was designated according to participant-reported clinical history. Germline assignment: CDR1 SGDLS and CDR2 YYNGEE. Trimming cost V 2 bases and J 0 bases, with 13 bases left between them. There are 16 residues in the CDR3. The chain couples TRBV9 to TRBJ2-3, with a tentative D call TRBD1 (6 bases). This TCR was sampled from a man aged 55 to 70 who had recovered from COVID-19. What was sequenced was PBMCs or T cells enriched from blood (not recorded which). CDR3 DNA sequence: TGTGCCAGCAGCGTCGACTCACAGGGTAGCACAGATACGCAGTATTTT. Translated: CASSVDSQGSTDTQYF.